The next 4 T cell receptor beta chains were all read from a single sample in a study of blood T cell repertoires in COVID-19 (TCRdb year 2020). Libraries were built with the immunoSEQ multiplex PCR assay. This immuneACCESS table, as held by TCRdb, lists in-frame sequences with V and J called but not all clones. Of the missing ones, under half trace to an unresolved V gene in checked studies; the others have no known cause. The sample table lists 270,000 or so clones, approximately 87% of them with a count of one. The top ten clonotypes cover over 9.5% of the sample. Input material: peripheral blood. Every receptor here comes from a woman aged 30 to 39 with COVID-19, enrolled during active disease.

The chain has TRBV6-6 and TRBJ2-2; perhaps TRBD2 as D (5 bases). Germline lookup yields CDR1 MNHNY and CDR2 SVGAGI (reference sequence). This CDR3 is 13 amino acids long. The ends were cut back, 3 bases at V and 8 bases at J, with 10 bases in the middle. CDR3 in DNA: TGTGCCAGCAGTTATCCCAGGAGGGGGGAGCTGTTTTTT. This gives the protein CASSYPRRGELFF.

This clone was observed a single time. V and J are TRBV7-8 and TRBJ2-6, with no clear D. The CDR3 spans 16 residues. Trimming stripped 5 bases from V and 1 base from J, with 12 bases between. CDR1 SGHVS and CDR2 FQNEAQ come from the germline V gene. The CDR3 DNA sequence: TGTGCCAGCAGCCTGACATGGCGATCTGGGGCCAACGTCCTGACTTTC. Protein product: CASSLTWRSGANVLTF.

The J gene is TRBJ1-6, the V gene TRBV2; no clear D gene. This CDR3 spans 16 amino acids. The V end lost 6 bases, the J end lost 0 bases, and 12 bases lay between the germline ends. CDR1 SNHLY and CDR2 FYNNEI come from the germline V gene. CDR3 in DNA: TGTGCCAGCAGCCCTCATCCGAGCTCCTATAATTCACCCCTCCACTTT. Its protein is CASSPHPSSYNSPLHF.

Comment on this clone: Because the CDR3's place on the DNA is in doubt, the DNA is left out and the CDR3 is given as listed by TCRdb. J is TRBJ2-7 and V is TRBV7-9; the table's D call of TRBD1 was not tested on the DNA. Per the germline V gene, CDR1 is SEHNR and CDR2 is FQNEAQ (reference sequence). The CDR3 is 17 amino acids in total, end residues counted. The chain's CDR3 is CASILVQGSLPHYEQYF.